A single sample gave rise to the 27 T cell receptor beta chains below, sequenced in a study of T cells in Graves' hyperthyroidism and ophthalmopathy. RNA transcripts gave rise to amplified TCR beta CDR3 regions. The primer set for the first-round RT-PCR of the TCR CDR3 was HTBI. Using its own MiXCR run on the multiplex PCR reads, TCRdb lists one record per CDR3 protein. The data contain some 570,000 distinct CDR3 sequences, over 15% of them singletons. The sequenced sample was blood. These receptors all stem from a woman aged 18-29 years with Graves' ophthalmopathy.

This clonotype came up many times. The chain combines TRBV6-1 with TRBJ2-1; 7 bases line up with TRBD2. The germline V gene encodes CDR1 MNHNS and CDR2 SASEGT. The CDR3 extends over 16 amino acids. The J segment lost 3 bases and the V segment lost 5 bases, leaving 10 bases of the junction unmatched. This chain's CDR3 is CASSRGAGRNYNEQFF. The CDR3 nucleotides read TGTGCCAGCAGTCGAGGAGCGGGAAGGAACTACAATGAGCAGTTCTTC.

The rearrangement links TRBV28 to TRBJ2-2, with D maybe TRBD2 (5 bases). CDR1 is MDHEN and CDR2 is SYDVKM in the germline V gene. The V end was cut by 3 bases, the J end by 1 base, with 9 bases between. The CDR3 totals 15 residues. The CDR3 loop reads CASSFQRGNTGELFF. CDR3 in DNA: TGTGCCAGCAGTTTCCAACGGGGGAACACCGGGGAGCTGTTTTTT.

Only a few counts were recorded for this clonotype. The chain uses TRBV27 and TRBJ2-1; 7 bases align to TRBD1. CDR1 and CDR2 from the germline V gene are MNHEY and SMNVEV (reference sequence). The CDR3 runs 14 residues. The V gene end was trimmed by 4 bases and the J gene end by 15 bases; junction bases not matched to a gene: 15. CDR3 sequence: CASSSRDDRDPAFF. CDR3 DNA: TGTGCCAGCAGTTCTCGAGACGACAGGGATCCCGCGTTCTTC.

V usage is TRBV2 and J usage is TRBJ2-2, with 8 bases that match TRBD2. Germline V CDR1 and CDR2: SNHLY, FYNNEI. V lost 10 bases to trimming and J lost 6 bases; unmatched junction nucleotides: 7. This CDR3 has 13 residues. The DNA for the CDR3 is TGTGCCACCCGAATTAGCGGGGCCGGGGAGCTGTTTTTT. Its protein is CATRISGAGELFF.

At least ten counts were recorded for this clonotype. The chain recombines TRBV28 with TRBJ2-2; the match to TRBD1 covers 7 bases. CDR1 and CDR2 (germline): MDHEN, SYDVKM. This CDR3 region has 14 residues. The V and J ends lost 4 bases and 4 bases, in that order; junction bases with no gene match: 3. The CDR3 sequence: CASSSRQGTGELFF. In nucleotides, the CDR3 is TGTGCCAGCAGTTCGAGACAGGGCACCGGGGAGCTGTTTTTT.

This sequence joins TRBV20-1 and TRBJ2-7; 10 nucleotides agree with TRBD2. V gave up 1 base and J gave up 5 bases; unmatched junction bases: 11. Germline CDR1 reads DFQATT; CDR2 reads SNEGSKA (reference sequence). CDR3 size: 16 residues. The CDR3 is CSARATLLAGWDEQYF. CDR3 bases: TGCAGTGCTAGAGCTACGTTACTAGCGGGATGGGACGAGCAGTACTTC.

This clonotype was observed at least ten times. This chain uses TRBV6-1 with TRBJ1-1; 9 bases fit TRBD1. The germline CDR1 and CDR2 sequences are MNHNS and SASEGT. Losses at the gene ends were 7 bases for V and 1 base for J; bases not matched to a gene: 4. This CDR3 has 14 residues. The CDR3 is CASTRTGENTEAFF. The CDR3 coding sequence is TGTGCCAGCACCCGGACAGGGGAGAACACTGAAGCTTTCTTT.

The J gene is TRBJ2-3, the V gene TRBV14; D possibly corresponds to TRBD2 (5 bases). Germline CDR1 is SGHDN and CDR2 is FVKESK. This CDR3 has 17 residues. The V end lost 1 base, the J end lost 5 bases, and 19 bases lay between the germline ends. CDR3 protein: CASSQVRRGSRGDTQYF. The CDR3 nucleotides are TGTGCCAGCAGCCAAGTCCGTCGCGGGTCCCGGGGAGATACGCAGTATTTT.

A remark on this clonotype: It may be a read error: a sequence one base away is much more abundant. Lacking the conserved final phenylalanine or tryptophan, this CDR3 likely reflects a read error. This sequence joins TRBV28 and TRBJ1-5; no clear D gene. The germline V and J ends were trimmed by 8 bases and 6 bases, with 23 bases remaining between them. This CDR3 has 16 residues. CDR1 MDHEN and CDR2 SYDVKM come from the germline V gene. The CDR3 DNA sequence: TGTGCCAGCGGATTTATAGGAGAGGGTTACGGTCAGCCCCAGCATTTG. Residues: CASGFIGEGYGQPQHL.

This clonotype appeared many times. The J gene is TRBJ1-1, the V gene TRBV28; 8 bases fit TRBD1. Trimming took 1 base from V and 9 from J; bases not matched to a gene: 4. The CDR3 is 13 amino acids. Germline V gene lookup returns CDR1 MDHEN and CDR2 SYDVKM. The CDR3 here is CASSLLGQVKAFF. Here the CDR3 DNA reads TGTGCCAGCAGTTTATTGGGACAGGTGAAAGCTTTCTTT. The complete variable domain, with remaining parts taken from reference TRBV28 and TRBJ1-1, reads DVKVTQSSRYLVKRTGEKVFLECVQDMDHENMFWYRQDPGLGLRLIYFSYDVKMKEKGDIPEGYSVSREKKERFSLILESASTNQTSMYLCASSLLGQVKAFFGQGTRLTVV.

At least ten counts were recorded for this clonotype. The V gene is TRBV20-1, the J gene TRBJ1-2; unclear D gene. The CDR3 sequence is 14 residues long. V dropped 8 bases and J dropped 6 bases, with 22 bases sitting between them. Germline V lookup: CDR1 DFQATT, CDR2 SNEGSKA (reference sequence). This chain's CDR3 is CSSFPVVGEHGYTF. Here the CDR3 DNA reads TGCAGTTCTTTCCCGGTCGTCGGGGAACATGGCTACACCTTC.

This chain connects TRBV2 to TRBJ1-5, with D possibly TRBD1 on 5 matching bases. V gave up 5 bases and J gave up 5 bases, with 19 bases separating them. The CDR3 has 16 amino acids. The germline CDR1 and CDR2 sequences are SNHLY and FYNNEI. The CDR3, as DNA: TGTGCCAGCAGTTTAACCGCCGGCATGGGGCATCAGCCCCAGCATTTT. Translation gives CASSLTAGMGHQPQHF.

The table lists this clonotype with many counts. The genes are TRBV7-2 and TRBJ2-1; 10 positions agree with TRBD2. V lost 2 bases, J lost 1 base, and 2 bases stayed unmatched. The CDR3 covers 16 residues. Germline V gene lookup returns CDR1 SGHTA and CDR2 FQGNSA. The CDR3 loop reads CASSLTSGISYNEQFF. The CDR3 DNA follows: TGTGCCAGCAGCTTAACTAGCGGGATATCCTACAATGAGCAGTTCTTC.

The CDR3 region is CSAKDRNTEAFF. The CDR3 DNA sequence: TGCAGTGCAAAGGACAGGAACACTGAAGCTTTCTTT. The chain is built from TRBV20-1 and TRBJ1-1, with D maybe TRBD1 (6 bases). CDR1 DFQATT and CDR2 SNEGSKA come from the germline V gene (reference sequence). V was cut by 6 bases and J by 1 base, with 9 bases left in between. This CDR3 is 12 amino acids long.

On this clonotype itself: A much larger clone sits a single nucleotide away, making a read error possible. This CDR3 is missing its conserved last phenylalanine or tryptophan, likely due to a read error. The rearrangement links TRBV27 to TRBJ2-5; TRBD2 aligns across 11 bases. Unmatched junction bases numbered 0, after V lost 4 bases and J lost 2 bases. Germline V gives CDR1 MNHEY, CDR2 SMNVEV (reference sequence). The CDR3 consists of 14 residues. CDR3: CASSSSGGQETQYL. The CDR3, as DNA: TGTGCCAGCAGTTCTAGCGGGGGGCAAGAGACCCAGTACCTC.

This clonotype was seen many times. In DNA, the CDR3 is TGTGCCAGCAGTTCTTTTGGACTAGCGGTACTCTACAATGAGCAGTTCTTC. Protein: CASSSFGLAVLYNEQFF. The chain uses TRBV27 and TRBJ2-1; TRBD2 matches 10 bases. The CDR3 totals 17 residues. The ends lost 4 bases at V and 3 bases at J; junction bases unmatched: 9. CDR1 is MNHEY, CDR2 SMNVEV, per germline (reference sequence).

This clonotype was recorded a few times. This chain joins TRBV5-1 and TRBJ2-2; no clear D gene. V lost 6 bases, J lost 1 base, and 13 bases lay in between. Per germline, CDR1 SGHRS and CDR2 YFSETQ. There are 15 residues in the CDR3. The CDR3: CASNLFPENTGELFF. The CDR3 nucleotides are TGCGCCAGCAACCTCTTCCCCGAGAACACCGGGGAGCTGTTTTTT.

A few counts support this clonotype. V usage is TRBV7-2 and J usage is TRBJ1-2, with 8 bases aligning to TRBD1. CDR3 length: 15 residues. V shed 5 bases and J 4 bases; nucleotides not matched to a gene: 9. The V gene's germline CDR1 is SGHTA and CDR2 FQGNSA. The CDR3 spells CASSPQTGAGYGYTF. Here the CDR3 DNA reads TGTGCCAGCAGCCCCCAGACAGGGGCGGGCTATGGCTACACCTTC. The variable domain in full, completed from reference TRBV7-2 and TRBJ1-2, reads GAGVSQSPSNKVTEKGKDVELRCDPISGHTALYWYRQSLGQGLEFLIYFQGNSAPDKSGLPSDRFSAERTGGSVSTLTIQRTQQEDSAVYLCASSPQTGAGYGYTFGSGTRLTVV.

This sequence joins TRBV7-9 and TRBJ1-3; 7 bases line up with TRBD1. The germline V gene has CDR1 SEHNR and CDR2 FQNEAQ (reference sequence). Trimming removed 5 bases from V and 0 bases from J; junction bases left unmatched: 10. The CDR3 is made up of 17 amino acids. CDR3 protein: CASSVETGDLSGNTIYF. CDR3 nucleotide sequence: TGTGCCAGCAGCGTTGAAACAGGGGACCTCTCTGGAAACACCATATATTTT.

This clonotype has at least ten counts. The rearrangement joins TRBV25-1 to TRBJ1-1; no clear D gene. V was shortened by 3 bases and J by 8 bases, with 13 bases between the two germline ends. Germline-derived CDR1 and CDR2 are MGHDK and SYGVNS. This CDR3 region has 13 residues. The CDR3 sequence is CASSDESHQEAFF. In DNA, the CDR3 is TGTGCCAGCAGTGATGAATCCCACCAGGAAGCTTTCTTT.

This clonotype was picked up a small number of times. CDR3 in DNA: TGTGCCGTAAAGGGACAGGGTTGGACTGAAGCTTTCTTT. Protein product: CAVKGQGWTEAFF. V is TRBV2 and J is TRBJ1-1, with 9 nucleotides matching TRBD1. V shed 11 bases, J shed 5 bases, and the junction held 9 bases outside the gene matches. This CDR3 is built from 13 residues. CDR1 is SNHLY and CDR2 is FYNNEI in the germline V gene.

In its sample, this clonotype was seen a few times. The genes are TRBV6-5 and TRBJ2-4, with D perhaps matching TRBD1 (6 bases). Germline V gene sequence: CDR1 MNHEY, CDR2 SVGAGI. Trimming removed 0 bases from V and 0 bases from J, with 15 bases in between. The CDR3 extends over 18 amino acids. The CDR3 coding sequence is TGTGCCAGCAGTTACTCGAAAGGGACATCTCTAGCCAAAAACATTCAGTACTTC. It encodes CASSYSKGTSLAKNIQYF.

This clonotype showed up many times. V is TRBV20-1 and J is TRBJ2-7; no clear D. Between the trimmed V and J ends, which lost 1 base and 0 bases, there was a span of 7 bases. The CDR3 extends over 13 amino acids. Germline loops: CDR1 DFQATT, CDR2 SNEGSKA (reference sequence). The DNA for the CDR3 is TGCAGTGCTAGAGGGGGTTTCTCCTACGAGCAGTACTTC. It codes for CSARGGFSYEQYF.

In this sample, this clonotype turned up many times. The genes are TRBV3-1 and TRBJ2-7; perhaps TRBD1 as D (5 bases). Per the germline V gene, CDR1 is LGHDT and CDR2 is YNNKEL (reference sequence). V lost 0 bases, J lost 1 base, and 10 bases lay in between. This CDR3 is 15 amino acids long. CDR3 in DNA: TGTGCCAGCAGCCAAGAAGGGGCAGGATCCTACGAGCAGTACTTC. It is translated as CASSQEGAGSYEQYF.

This clonotype has only a few counts. The V call is TRBV4-1, the J call TRBJ2-1, with TRBD2 matching 11 bases. The germline gives CDR1 MGHRA, CDR2 YSYEKL. V lost 5 bases to trimming and J lost 7 bases; unmatched junction nucleotides: 7. This CDR3 is built from 15 residues. Here the CDR3 DNA reads TGCGCCAGCAGCATTATAGCGGGAGGGCCGAATGAGCAGTTCTTC. It translates to CASSIIAGGPNEQFF.

Here the CDR3 DNA reads TGTGCCAGCAGCCCGGGACAGGGTAGGAACAATGAGCAGTTCTTC. Translated, it gives CASSPGQGRNNEQFF. The V gene is TRBV7-9, the J gene TRBJ2-1; 9 nucleotides match TRBD1. CDR1 and CDR2 from the germline V gene are SEHNR and FQNEAQ (reference sequence). The CDR3 runs 15 residues. The ends lost 5 bases at V and 5 bases at J; junction bases unmatched: 7. Combining the CDR3 with reference TRBV7-9 and TRBJ2-1 gives the whole variable domain DTGVSQNPRHKITKRGQNVTFRCDPISEHNRLYWYRQTLGQGPEFLTYFQNEAQLEKSRLLSDRFSAERPKGSFSTLEIQRTEQGDSAMYLCASSPGQGRNNEQFFGPGTRLTVL.

This sequence joins TRBV9 and TRBJ2-1, with 10 bases aligning to TRBD2. Germline V gene sequence: CDR1 SGDLS, CDR2 YYNGEE. J lost 6 bases, V lost 0 bases, and 3 bases had no gene match. The CDR3 is 15 residues long. The CDR3 DNA reads as TGTGCCAGCAGCGTAGCTAGCGGGAGTCGCAATGAGCAGTTCTTC. Its translation is CASSVASGSRNEQFF.